This TCR beta chain was recorded in a study of blood T cell repertoires in COVID-19 (dated by TCRdb to about 2020). Background on the whole study: Samples covering the acute and convalescent phases of COVID-19 were provided by collaborators in the United States, Italy and Spain. The material from the prospective study consisted of cDNA or gDNA derived from T cells, B-cell-depleted T cells, or PBMCs. Deeply sampled blood TCRbeta repertoires from subjects exposed to, actively infected with, or recovered from COVID-19 were included in the dataset. A freely available public database, intended as a resource for researchers studying the immune response to SARS-CoV-2, is where the repertoires were released. Samples were obtained from the ongoing ImmuneRACE study (first 160 participants) and from over 1,000 subjects provided by 6 global collaborators. A de-identified subject ID, COVID-19 status, age in years and sex were almost always included in the sample metadata. Where HLA class I and class II types were available, the types were taken from metadata supplied by the sample provider, not from assay-based typing. General study outcomes and caveats: How much clinical and demographic metadata was included differed by source and by participant, and the metadata was provided uncurated.

The junction shows trimming of 5 bases on V and 0 bases on J, plus 8 bases between the germline ends. From the cysteine through the phenylalanine, the CDR3 covers 15 amino acids. Only the CDR3 region is kept as DNA, spanning 45 bases read in frame from base 1. According to the germline V gene, CDR1 reads SGHTA and CDR2 reads FQGNSA. In Seattle, one collaborating source enrolled patients while the infection was active and tracked those patients longitudinally over the course of disease. Whole blood was collected in K2EDTA tubes by collaborating institutions according to the institutions' own protocols. For TCRbeta analysis, collaborator samples were shipped as frozen whole blood, as isolated PBMCs, or as DNA extracted from either sample type. Concerning this clone itself: Its antigen is unknown. No much larger clonotype is one base removed from it; base qualities were not supplied.

TCRbeta CDR3 regions were amplified from genomic DNA using the immunoSEQ Assay, a bias-controlled multiplex PCR. The paper's data handling went like this. The number of nucleated cells in each sample was estimated by amplification of reference gene primers within the assay. Sequence reads were collapsed and filtered to measure the absolute abundance of every unique TCRbeta CDR3 rearrangement. Productive Simpson clonality was computed per sample as the square root of Simpson's diversity index over productive rearrangements. TCRdb obtained this table from immuneACCESS and retained in-frame rearrangements with V and J assigned. These tables miss some clones; where compared with another copy, unresolved V genes account for less than half of the shortfall, and the remainder is unexplained. From that table come the V and J calls and clone size; the DNA was used to work out D and trimming. The table for this sample lists 240,000 or so clones; about four fifths of them were counted only once. Around 7% of the sample goes to the ten largest clones.

The source of this sequence is an elderly woman with COVID-19, enrolled during active disease. The sequence joins TRBV7-2 to TRBJ2-6; TRBD1 is a weak D gene call, 5 bases matching. The sample comprised peripheral blood. The nucleotides are TGTGCCAGCAGCCACACAGGCTCTGGGGCCAACGTCCTGACTTTC. This sequence encodes CASSHTGSGANVLTF.